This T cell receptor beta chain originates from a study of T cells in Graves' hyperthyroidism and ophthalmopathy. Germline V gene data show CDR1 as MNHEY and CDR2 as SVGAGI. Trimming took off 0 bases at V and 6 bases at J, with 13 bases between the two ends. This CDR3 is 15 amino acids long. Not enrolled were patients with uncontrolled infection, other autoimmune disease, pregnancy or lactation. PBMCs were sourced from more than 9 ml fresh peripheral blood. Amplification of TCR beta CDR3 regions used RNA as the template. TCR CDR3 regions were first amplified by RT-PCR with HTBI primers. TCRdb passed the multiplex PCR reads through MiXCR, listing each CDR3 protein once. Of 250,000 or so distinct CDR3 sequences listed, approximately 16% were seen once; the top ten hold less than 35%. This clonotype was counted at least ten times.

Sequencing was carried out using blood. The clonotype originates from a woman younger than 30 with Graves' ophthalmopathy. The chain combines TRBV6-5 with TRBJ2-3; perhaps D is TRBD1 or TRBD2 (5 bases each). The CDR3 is CASSYSGTAPDTQYF. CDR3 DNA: TGTGCCAGCAGTTACTCTGGGACCGCTCCGGATACGCAGTATTTT.